This TCR beta chain was captured in a study of response to subunit inactivated influenza vaccine. A single record per CDR3 protein comes from TCRdb applying MiXCR to the RT-PCR reads. The data show approximately 570,000 distinct CDR3 sequences, less than 10% seen once. Whole-study findings and limits: Authors suggested each seasonal flu vaccination may recruit only limited numbers of new T cells.

Germline V lookup: CDR1 SGHTA, CDR2 FQGNSA. The CDR3 has 14 residues. J was trimmed by 3 bases and V by 5 bases; bases with no gene match: 4. The table lists this clonotype with a few counts. Antigen unknown. V gene TRBV7-2 combines with J gene TRBJ1-3; 7 bases map to TRBD1. The sample was PBMCs from blood, taken around 25 months after vaccination. This clonotype was sampled from a man aged 45-69 years who received an inactivated influenza vaccine. CDR3 bases: TGTGCCAGCAGCCCAGGGGGTGGTGGAAACACCATATATTTT. Residues: CASSPGGGGNTIYF.